Here is one T cell receptor (beta chain) with its context. Germline V gene lookup returns CDR1 MNHEY and CDR2 SMNVEV (reference sequence). With V trimmed by 5 bases and J by 4 bases, 8 bases remained unmatched. The CDR3 length is 15 residues. The entry originates in a study of blood T cell repertoires in COVID-19. As for the study in general: Acute and convalescent COVID-19 specimens originated in the United States, Italy and Spain. Sources were T cells, B-cell-depleted T cells, or PBMCs; the material itself was cDNA or gDNA.

Libraries were prepared by immunoSEQ multiplex PCR; TCRdb keeps only in-frame clonotypes and omits some of them. The sample shows about 18,000 clones, approximately 91% of them seen only once. The clonotype comes from a human donor in a cohort sampled during active COVID-19. Sequencing used peripheral blood. The chain combines TRBV27 with TRBJ2-1; the match to TRBD2 covers 7 bases. CDR3 coding DNA: TGTGCCAGCAGTCGGGAAGCGGGATGGTACAATGAGCAGTTCTTC. Translated: CASSREAGWYNEQFF.